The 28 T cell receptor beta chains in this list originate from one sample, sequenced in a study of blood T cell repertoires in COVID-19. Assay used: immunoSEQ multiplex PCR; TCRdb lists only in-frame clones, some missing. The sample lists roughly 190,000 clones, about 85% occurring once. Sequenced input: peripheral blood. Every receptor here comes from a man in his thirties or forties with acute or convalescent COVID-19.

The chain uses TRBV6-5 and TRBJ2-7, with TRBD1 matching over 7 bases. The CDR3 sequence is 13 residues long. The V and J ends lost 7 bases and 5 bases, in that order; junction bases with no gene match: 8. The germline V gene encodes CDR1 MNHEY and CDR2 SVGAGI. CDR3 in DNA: TGTGCCAGCACCCGACAGGGAAGCAACGAGCAGTACTTC. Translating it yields CASTRQGSNEQYF.

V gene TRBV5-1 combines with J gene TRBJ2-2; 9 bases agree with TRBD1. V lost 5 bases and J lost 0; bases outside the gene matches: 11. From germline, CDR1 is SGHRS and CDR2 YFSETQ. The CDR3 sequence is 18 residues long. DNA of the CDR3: TGCGCCAGCAGTTGGAGGACAGGGGTTAAAGCGAACACCGGGGAGCTGTTTTTT. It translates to CASSWRTGVKANTGELFF.

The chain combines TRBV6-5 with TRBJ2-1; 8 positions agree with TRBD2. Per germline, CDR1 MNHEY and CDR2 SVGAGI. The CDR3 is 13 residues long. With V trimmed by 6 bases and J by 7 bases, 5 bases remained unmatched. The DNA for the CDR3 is TGTGCCAGCAGGGCGGGAGGCGGGAATGAGCAGTTCTTC. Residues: CASRAGGGNEQFF.

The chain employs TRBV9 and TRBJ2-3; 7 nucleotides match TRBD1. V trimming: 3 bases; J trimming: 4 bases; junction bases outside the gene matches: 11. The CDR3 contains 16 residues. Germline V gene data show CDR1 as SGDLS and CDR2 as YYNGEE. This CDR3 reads CASSGRQGARSDTQYF. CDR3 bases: TGTGCCAGCAGCGGAAGACAGGGAGCGAGATCAGATACGCAGTATTTT.

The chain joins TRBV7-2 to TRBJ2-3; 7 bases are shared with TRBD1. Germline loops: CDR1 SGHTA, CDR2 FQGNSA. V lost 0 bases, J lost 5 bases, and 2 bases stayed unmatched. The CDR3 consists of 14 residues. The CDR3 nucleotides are TGTGCCAGCAGCTTAGCGACAGGGCAAGATACGCAGTATTTT. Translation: CASSLATGQDTQYF.

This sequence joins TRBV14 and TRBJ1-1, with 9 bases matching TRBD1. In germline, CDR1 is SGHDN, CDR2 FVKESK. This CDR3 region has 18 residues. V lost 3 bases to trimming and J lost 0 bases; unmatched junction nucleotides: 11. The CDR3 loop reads CASSQITGGWRMNTEAFF. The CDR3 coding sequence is TGTGCCAGCAGCCAGATTACAGGGGGCTGGAGGATGAACACTGAAGCTTTCTTT. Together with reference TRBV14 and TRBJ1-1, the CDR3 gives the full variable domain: EAGVTQFPSHSVIEKGQTVTLRCDPISGHDNLYWYRRVMGKEIKFLLHFVKESKQDESGMPNNRFLAERTGGTYSTLKVQPAELEDSGVYFCASSQITGGWRMNTEAFFGQGTRLTVV.

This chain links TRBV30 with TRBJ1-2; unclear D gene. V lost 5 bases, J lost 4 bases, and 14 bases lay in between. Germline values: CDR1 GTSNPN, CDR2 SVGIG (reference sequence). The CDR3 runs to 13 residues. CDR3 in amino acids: CAWLKERTYGYTF. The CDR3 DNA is TGTGCCTGGTTAAAAGAGAGAACCTATGGCTACACCTTC.

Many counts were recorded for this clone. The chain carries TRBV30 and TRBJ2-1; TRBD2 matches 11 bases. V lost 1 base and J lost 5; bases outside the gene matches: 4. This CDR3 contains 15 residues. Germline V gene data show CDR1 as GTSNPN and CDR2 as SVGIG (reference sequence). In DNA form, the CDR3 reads TGTGCCTGGAGTGCCGGGACTAGCGGTCACAATGAGCAGTTCTTC. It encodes CAWSAGTSGHNEQFF.

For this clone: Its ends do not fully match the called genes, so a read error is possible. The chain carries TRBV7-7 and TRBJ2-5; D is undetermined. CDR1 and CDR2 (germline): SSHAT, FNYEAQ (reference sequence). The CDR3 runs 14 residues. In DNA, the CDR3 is TGTGCTAGCAGCTTAATTTCAGGACAAGAGACCCAGTACTTC. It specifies CASSLISGQETQYF.

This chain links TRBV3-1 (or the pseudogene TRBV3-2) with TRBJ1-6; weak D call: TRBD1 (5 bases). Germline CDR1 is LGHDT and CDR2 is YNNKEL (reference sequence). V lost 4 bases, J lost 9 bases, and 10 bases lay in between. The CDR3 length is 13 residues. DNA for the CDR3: TGTGCCAGCAGCCTCAAACAGGTTTCACCCCTCCACTTT. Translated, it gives CASSLKQVSPLHF.

The CDR3 coding sequence is TGTGCCAGCACCCTACAGGGGGACACCGGGGAGCTGTTTTTT. This encodes CASTLQGDTGELFF. This chain joins TRBV9 and TRBJ2-2; 8 bases match TRBD1. Losses at the gene ends were 6 bases for V and 3 bases for J; bases not matched to a gene: 4. The CDR3 covers 14 residues. Germline CDR1 SGDLS, CDR2 YYNGEE.

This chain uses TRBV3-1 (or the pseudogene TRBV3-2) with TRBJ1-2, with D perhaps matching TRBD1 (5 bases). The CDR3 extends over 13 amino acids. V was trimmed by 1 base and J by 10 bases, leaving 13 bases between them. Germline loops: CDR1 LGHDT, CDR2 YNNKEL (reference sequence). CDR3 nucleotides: TGTGCCAGCAGCCAAGGGGGACTCTCTACCTACACCTTC. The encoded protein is CASSQGGLSTYTF.

The CDR3 sequence is CASIGRGGYEQYF. As DNA, the CDR3 is TGTGCCAGCATTGGCAGGGGAGGGTACGAGCAGTACTTC. The rearrangement links TRBV7-8 to TRBJ2-7; possibly TRBD2 for D (7 bases). CDR3 length: 13 amino acids. V was trimmed by 7 bases and J by 4 bases, leaving 14 bases between them. The germline gives CDR1 SGHVS, CDR2 FQNEAQ.

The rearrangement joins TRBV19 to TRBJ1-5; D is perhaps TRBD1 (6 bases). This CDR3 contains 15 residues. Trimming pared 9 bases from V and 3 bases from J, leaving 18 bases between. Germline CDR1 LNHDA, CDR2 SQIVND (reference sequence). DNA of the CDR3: TGTGCCAGCTCCGCCCTACAGGGCCCCAATCAGCCCCAGCATTTT. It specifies CASSALQGPNQPQHF.

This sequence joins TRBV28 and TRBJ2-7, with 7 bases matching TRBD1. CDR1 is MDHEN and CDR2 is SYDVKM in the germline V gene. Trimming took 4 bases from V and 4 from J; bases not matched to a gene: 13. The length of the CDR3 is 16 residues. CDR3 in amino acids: CASSSSSGQSRYEQYF. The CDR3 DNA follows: TGTGCCAGCAGTTCCTCCTCGGGACAGTCGAGGTACGAGCAGTACTTC.

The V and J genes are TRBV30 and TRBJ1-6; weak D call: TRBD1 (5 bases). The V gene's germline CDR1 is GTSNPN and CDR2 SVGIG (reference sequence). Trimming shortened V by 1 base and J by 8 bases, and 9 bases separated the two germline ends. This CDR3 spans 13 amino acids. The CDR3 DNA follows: TGTGCCTGGAGTGGGGAGGGACATTCACCCCTCCACTTT. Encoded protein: CAWSGEGHSPLHF. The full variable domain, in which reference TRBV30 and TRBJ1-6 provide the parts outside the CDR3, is SQTIHQWPATLVQPVGSPLSLECTVEGTSNPNLYWYRQAAGRGLQLLFYSVGIGQISSEVPQNLSASRPQDRQFILSSKKLLLSDSGFYLCAWSGEGHSPLHFGNGTRLTVT.

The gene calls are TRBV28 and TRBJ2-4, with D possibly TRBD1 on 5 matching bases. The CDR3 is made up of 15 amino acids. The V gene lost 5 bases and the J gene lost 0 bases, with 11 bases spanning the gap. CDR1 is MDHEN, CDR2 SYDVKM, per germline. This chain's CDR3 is CASSTGGLAKNIQYF. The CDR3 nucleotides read TGTGCCAGCAGTACAGGTGGCCTAGCCAAAAACATTCAGTACTTC. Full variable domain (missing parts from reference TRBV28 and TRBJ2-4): DVKVTQSSRYLVKRTGEKVFLECVQDMDHENMFWYRQDPGLGLRLIYFSYDVKMKEKGDIPEGYSVSREKKERFSLILESASTNQTSMYLCASSTGGLAKNIQYFGAGTRLSVL.

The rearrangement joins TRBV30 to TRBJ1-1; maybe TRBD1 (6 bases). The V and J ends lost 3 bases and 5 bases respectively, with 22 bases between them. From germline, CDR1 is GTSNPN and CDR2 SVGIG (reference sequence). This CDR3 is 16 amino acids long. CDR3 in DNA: TGTGCCTGGAGCCTCACCCGGGGGGGCGTAGGAACTGAAGCTTTCTTT. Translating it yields CAWSLTRGGVGTEAFF.

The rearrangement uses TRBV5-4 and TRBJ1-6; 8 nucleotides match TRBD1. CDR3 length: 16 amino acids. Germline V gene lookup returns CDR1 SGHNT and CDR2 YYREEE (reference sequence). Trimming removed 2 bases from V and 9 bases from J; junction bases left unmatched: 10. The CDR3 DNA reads TGTGCCAGCAGCTTTGGACAGGGAAAAAATAGTTCACCCCTCCACTTT. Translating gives CASSFGQGKNSSPLHF.

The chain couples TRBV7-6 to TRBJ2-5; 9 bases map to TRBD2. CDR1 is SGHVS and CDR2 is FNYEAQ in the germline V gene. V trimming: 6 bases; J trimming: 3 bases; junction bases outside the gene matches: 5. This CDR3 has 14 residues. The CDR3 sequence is CASSPSGRKETQYF. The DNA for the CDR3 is TGTGCCAGCAGTCCAAGCGGGAGGAAAGAGACCCAGTACTTC.

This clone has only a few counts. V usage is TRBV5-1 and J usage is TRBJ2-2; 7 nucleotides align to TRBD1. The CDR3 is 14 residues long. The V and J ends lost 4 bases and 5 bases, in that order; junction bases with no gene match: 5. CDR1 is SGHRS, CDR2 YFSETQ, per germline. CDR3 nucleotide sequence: TGCGCCAGCAGCCCTGGCAGGGGGACCGGGGAGCTGTTTTTT. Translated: CASSPGRGTGELFF. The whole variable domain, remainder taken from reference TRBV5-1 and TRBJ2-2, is KAGVTQTPRYLIKTRGQQVTLSCSPISGHRSVSWYQQTPGQGLQFLFEYFSETQRNKGNFPGRFSGRQFSNSRSEMNVSTLELGDSALYLCASSPGRGTGELFFGEGSRLTVL.

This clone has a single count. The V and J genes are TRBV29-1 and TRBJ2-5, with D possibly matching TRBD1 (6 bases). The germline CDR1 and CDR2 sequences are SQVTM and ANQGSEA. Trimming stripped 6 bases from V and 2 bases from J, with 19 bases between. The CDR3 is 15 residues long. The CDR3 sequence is CSVANPTGRQETQYF. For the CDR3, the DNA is TGCAGCGTGGCTAACCCAACAGGGCGACAAGAGACCCAGTACTTC. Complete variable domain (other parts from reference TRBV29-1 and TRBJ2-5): SAVISQKPSRDICQRGTSLTIQCQVDSQVTMMFWYRQQPGQSLTLIATANQGSEATYESGFVIDKFPISRPNLTFSTLTVSNMSPEDSSIYLCSVANPTGRQETQYFGPGTRLLVL.

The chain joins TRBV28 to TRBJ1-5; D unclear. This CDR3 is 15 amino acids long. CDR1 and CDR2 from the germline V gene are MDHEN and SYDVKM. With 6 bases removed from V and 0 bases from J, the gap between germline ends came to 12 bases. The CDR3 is CASSQRDSSNQPQHF. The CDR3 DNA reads TGTGCCAGCAGCCAGCGGGATTCTAGCAATCAGCCCCAGCATTTT.

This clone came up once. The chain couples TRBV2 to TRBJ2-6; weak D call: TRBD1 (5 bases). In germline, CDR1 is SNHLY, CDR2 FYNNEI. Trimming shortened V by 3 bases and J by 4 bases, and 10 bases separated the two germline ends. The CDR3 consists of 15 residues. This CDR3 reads CASSDQGYGANVLTF. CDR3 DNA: TGTGCCAGCAGTGATCAGGGCTACGGGGCCAACGTCCTGACTTTC. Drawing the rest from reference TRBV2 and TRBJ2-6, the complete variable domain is EPEVTQTPSHQVTQMGQEVILRCVPISNHLYFYWYRQILGQKVEFLVSFYNNEISEKSEIFDDQFSVERPDGSNFTLKIRSTKLEDSAMYFCASSDQGYGANVLTFGAGSRLTVL.

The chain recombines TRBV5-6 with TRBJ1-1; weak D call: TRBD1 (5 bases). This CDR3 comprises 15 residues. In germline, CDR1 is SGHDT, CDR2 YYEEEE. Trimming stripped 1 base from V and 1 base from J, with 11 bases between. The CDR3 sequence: CASSLRQTKNTEAFF. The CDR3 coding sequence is TGTGCCAGCAGCTTGAGACAGACAAAGAACACTGAAGCTTTCTTT.

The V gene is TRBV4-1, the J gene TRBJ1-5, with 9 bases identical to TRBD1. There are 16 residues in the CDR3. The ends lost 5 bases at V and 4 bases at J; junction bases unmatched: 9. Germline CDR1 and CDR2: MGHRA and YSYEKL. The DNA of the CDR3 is TGCGCCAGCAGCTCAAGTGACAGGGGGGGAAATCAGCCCCAGCATTTT. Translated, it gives CASSSSDRGGNQPQHF.

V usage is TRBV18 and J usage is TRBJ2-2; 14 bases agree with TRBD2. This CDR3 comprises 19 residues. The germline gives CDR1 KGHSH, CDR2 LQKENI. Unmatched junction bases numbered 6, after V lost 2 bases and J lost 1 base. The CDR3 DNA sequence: TGTGCCAGCTCACCATCCCCGGGACTAGCGGGGGAGAACACCGGGGAGCTGTTTTTT. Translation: CASSPSPGLAGENTGELFF.

CDR3 DNA sequence: TGTGCCAGCAGCGCCCGGCCCGGGAGGGAGACCCAGTACTTC. It yields the protein CASSARPGRETQYF. The rearrangement uses TRBV9 and TRBJ2-5, with TRBD2 matching over 7 bases. Germline lookup yields CDR1 SGDLS and CDR2 YYNGEE. CDR3 size: 14 residues. After removal of 3 bases from V and 5 bases from J, the junction contained 7 bases not matched to a gene.